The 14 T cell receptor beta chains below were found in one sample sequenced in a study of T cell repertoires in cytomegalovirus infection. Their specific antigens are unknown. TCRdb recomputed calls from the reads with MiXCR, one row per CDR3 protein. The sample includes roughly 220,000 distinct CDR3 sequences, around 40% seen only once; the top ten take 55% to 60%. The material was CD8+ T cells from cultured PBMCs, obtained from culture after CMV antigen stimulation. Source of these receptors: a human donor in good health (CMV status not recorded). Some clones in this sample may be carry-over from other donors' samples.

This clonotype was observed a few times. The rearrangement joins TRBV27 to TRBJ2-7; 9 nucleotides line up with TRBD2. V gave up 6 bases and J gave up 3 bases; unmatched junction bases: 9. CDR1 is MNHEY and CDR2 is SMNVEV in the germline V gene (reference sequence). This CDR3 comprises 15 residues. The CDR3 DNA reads TGTGCCAGCAGGGGTGAAGCGGGAGGATTCTACGAGCAGTACTTC. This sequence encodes CASRGEAGGFYEQYF.

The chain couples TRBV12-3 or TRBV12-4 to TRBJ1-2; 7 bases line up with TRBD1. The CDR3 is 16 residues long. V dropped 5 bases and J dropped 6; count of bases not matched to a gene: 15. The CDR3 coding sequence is TGTGCCAGCAGTCCCCAGGGGAACAGGGGTCGGAATGGCTACACCTTC. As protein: CASSPQGNRGRNGYTF.

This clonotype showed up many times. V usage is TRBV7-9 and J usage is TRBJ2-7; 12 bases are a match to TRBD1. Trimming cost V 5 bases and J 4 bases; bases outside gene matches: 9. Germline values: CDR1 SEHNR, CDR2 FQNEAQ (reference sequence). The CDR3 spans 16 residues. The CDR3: CASSPSRDRGPYEQYF. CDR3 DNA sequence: TGTGCCAGCAGCCCGTCCCGGGACAGGGGGCCTTACGAGCAGTACTTC. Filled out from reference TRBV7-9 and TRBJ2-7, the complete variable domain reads DTGVSQNPRHKITKRGQNVTFRCDPISEHNRLYWYRQTLGQGPEFLTYFQNEAQLEKSRLLSDRFSAERPKGSFSTLEIQRTEQGDSAMYLCASSPSRDRGPYEQYFGPGTRLTVT.

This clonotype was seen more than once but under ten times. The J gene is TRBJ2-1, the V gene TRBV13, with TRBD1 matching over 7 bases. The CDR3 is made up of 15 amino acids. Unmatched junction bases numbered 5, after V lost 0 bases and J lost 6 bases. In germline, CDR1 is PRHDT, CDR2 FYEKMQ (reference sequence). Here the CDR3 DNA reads TGTGCCAGCAGCTTAGGACAGGGGTGGGTCAATGAGCAGTTCTTC. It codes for CASSLGQGWVNEQFF.

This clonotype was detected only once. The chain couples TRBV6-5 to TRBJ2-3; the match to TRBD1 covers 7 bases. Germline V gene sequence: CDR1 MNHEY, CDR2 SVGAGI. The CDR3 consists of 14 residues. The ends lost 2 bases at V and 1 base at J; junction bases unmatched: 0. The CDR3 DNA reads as TGTGCCAGCAGTTACGACAGGGGCACAGATACGCAGTATTTT. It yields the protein CASSYDRGTDTQYF.

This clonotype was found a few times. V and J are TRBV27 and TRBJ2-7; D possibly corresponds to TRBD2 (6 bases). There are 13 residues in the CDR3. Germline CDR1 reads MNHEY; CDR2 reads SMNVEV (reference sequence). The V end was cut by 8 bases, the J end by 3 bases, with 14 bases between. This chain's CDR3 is CASLGLSFYEQYF. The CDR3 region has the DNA TGTGCCAGCTTGGGACTGTCTTTCTACGAGCAGTACTTC.

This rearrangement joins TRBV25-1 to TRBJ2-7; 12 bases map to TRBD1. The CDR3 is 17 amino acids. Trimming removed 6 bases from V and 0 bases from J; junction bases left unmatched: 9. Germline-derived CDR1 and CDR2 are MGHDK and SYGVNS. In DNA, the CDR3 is TGTGCCAGCAGCGCCAGACCGGGACAGGGGGCCTCCTACGAGCAGTACTTC. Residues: CASSARPGQGASYEQYF.

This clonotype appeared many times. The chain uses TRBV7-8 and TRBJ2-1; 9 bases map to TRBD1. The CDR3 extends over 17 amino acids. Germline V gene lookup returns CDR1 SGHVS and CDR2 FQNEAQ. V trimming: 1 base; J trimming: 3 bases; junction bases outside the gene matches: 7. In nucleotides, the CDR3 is TGTGCCAGCAGCTTAGATGCGGGACAGGGAGTCTACAATGAGCAGTTCTTC. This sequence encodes CASSLDAGQGVYNEQFF. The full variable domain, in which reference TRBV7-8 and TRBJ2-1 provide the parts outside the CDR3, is GAGVSQSPRYKVAKRGQDVALRCDPISGHVSLFWYQQALGQGPEFLTYFQNEAQLDKSGLPSDRFFAERPEGSVSTLKIQRTQQEDSAVYLCASSLDAGQGVYNEQFFGPGTRLTVL.

The CDR3 protein is CASSMGLAGVYEQYF. The CDR3 DNA is TGTGCCAGCAGCATGGGACTAGCGGGAGTCTACGAGCAGTACTTC. The rearrangement joins TRBV12-3 or TRBV12-4 to TRBJ2-7; TRBD2 agrees at 14 bases. There are 15 residues in the CDR3. The junction had 4 bases not matched to a gene; V was cut back by 6 bases and J by 3 bases.

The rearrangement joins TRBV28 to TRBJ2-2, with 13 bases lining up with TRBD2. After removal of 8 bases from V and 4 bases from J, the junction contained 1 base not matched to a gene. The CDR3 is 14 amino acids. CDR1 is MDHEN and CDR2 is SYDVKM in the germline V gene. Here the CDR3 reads CASWTSGSTGELFF. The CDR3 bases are TGTGCCAGCTGGACTAGCGGGAGCACCGGGGAGCTGTTTTTT.

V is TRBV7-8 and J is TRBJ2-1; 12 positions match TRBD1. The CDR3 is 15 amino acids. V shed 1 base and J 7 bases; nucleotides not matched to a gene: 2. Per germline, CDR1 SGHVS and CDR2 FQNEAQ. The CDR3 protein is CASSLGGQGANEQFF. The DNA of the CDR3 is TGTGCCAGCAGCTTAGGGGGACAGGGGGCTAATGAGCAGTTCTTC.

CDR3 sequence: CASKLGADTQYF. In DNA form, the CDR3 reads TGTGCCAGCAAGTTAGGGGCAGATACGCAGTATTTT. This chain uses TRBV3-1 with TRBJ2-3; maybe TRBD1 (5 bases). Trimming took 7 bases from V and 4 from J, leaving 9 bases between them. The length of the CDR3 is 12 residues. Germline-derived CDR1 and CDR2 are LGHDT and YNNKEL (reference sequence).

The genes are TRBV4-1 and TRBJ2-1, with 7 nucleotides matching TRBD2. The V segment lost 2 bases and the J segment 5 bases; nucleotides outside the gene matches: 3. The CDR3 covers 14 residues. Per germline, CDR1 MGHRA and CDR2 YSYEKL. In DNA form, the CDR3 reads TGCGCCAGCAGCCAAACTAGCGCCAACAATGAGCAGTTCTTC. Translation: CASSQTSANNEQFF.

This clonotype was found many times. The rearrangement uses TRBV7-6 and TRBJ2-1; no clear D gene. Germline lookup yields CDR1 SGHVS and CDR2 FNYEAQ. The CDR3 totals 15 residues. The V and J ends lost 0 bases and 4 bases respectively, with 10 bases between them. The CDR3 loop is CASSLAHSGYNEQFF. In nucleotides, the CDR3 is TGTGCCAGCAGCTTAGCACACAGTGGATACAATGAGCAGTTCTTC.